This T cell receptor (beta chain) stems from a study of PD-1 blockade in classical Hodgkin lymphoma. Study information: With a 2-week interval, patients received intravenous nivolumab at 3 mg/kg. Notes on the study in general: The study found complete responders had baseline diversity similar to newly diagnosed patients. Excluded were patients who started nivolumab under 1 year after ASCT, a group that had lower diversity. Newly diagnosed patients were reported to start with lower TCR diversity than healthy donors.

The germline gives CDR1 LNHNV, CDR2 YYDKDF (reference sequence). Trimming took 0 bases from V and 0 from J; bases not matched to a gene: 7. This CDR3 has 17 amino acids. Time point specified: cycle 4 day 1 (C4D1), after 6 weeks of nivolumab. Following autologous stem cell transplantation, relapse occurred in every patient, and exposure to brentuximab vedotin varied. Sequenced by immunoSEQ multiplex PCR; TCRdb stores in-frame clones only, minus some. The data hold about 28,000 clones, with about four fifths observed a single time. Concerning this clone itself: The antigen is not known.

The origin of this receptor is a human donor with classical Hodgkin lymphoma. The sequenced sample was peripheral blood mononuclear cells (PBMCs), obtained before the fourth cycle of nivolumab. V usage is TRBV15 and J usage is TRBJ1-1, with 7 positions matching TRBD1. The CDR3 reads CATSRDRGRGLNTEAFF. The CDR3 nucleotides are TGTGCCACCAGCAGAGATCGGGGCAGGGGGTTGAACACTGAAGCTTTCTTT.